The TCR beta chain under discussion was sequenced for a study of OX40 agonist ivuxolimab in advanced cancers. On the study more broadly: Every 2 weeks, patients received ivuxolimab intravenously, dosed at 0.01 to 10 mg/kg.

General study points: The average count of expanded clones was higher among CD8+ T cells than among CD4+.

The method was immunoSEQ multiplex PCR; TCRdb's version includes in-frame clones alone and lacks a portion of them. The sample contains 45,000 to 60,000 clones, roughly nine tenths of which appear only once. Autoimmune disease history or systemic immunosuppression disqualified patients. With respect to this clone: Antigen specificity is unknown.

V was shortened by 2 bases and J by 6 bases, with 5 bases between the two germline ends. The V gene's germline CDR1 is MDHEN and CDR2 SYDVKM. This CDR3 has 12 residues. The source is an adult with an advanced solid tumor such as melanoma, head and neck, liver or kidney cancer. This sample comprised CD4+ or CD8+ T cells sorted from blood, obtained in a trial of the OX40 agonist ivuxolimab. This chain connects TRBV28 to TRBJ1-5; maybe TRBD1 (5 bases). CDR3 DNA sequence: TGTGCCAGCAGTTTAGGGGGTCAGCCCCAGCATTTT. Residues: CASSLGGQPQHF.